Listed below are T cell receptor beta chains from one sample, sequenced in a study of PD-1 blockade in classical Hodgkin lymphoma. The data were produced by immunoSEQ multiplex PCR, yet TCRdb's version contains in-frame clones alone and is incomplete. The sample has several thousand clones; about 83% are singletons. The sequences come from peripheral blood mononuclear cells (PBMCs), collected at baseline. These TCRs come from a human donor with classical Hodgkin lymphoma. CDR3s include the opening cysteine and the closing phenylalanine or tryptophan. D genes are given only for firm matches. Clone size, where shown, is once, few, many, or a class for clones that have expanded.

TRBJ2-7	TRBV30	.	.	CAWSAQGLSFSEQYF	TGTGCCTGGAGTGCTCAGGGTCTCTCCTTTAGCGAGCAGTACTTC
TRBJ2-3	TRBV5-6	.	.	CASSFSGLALRDTQYF	TGTGCCAGCAGCTTCTCAGGGTTGGCCTTAAGAGATACGCAGTATTTT
TRBJ2-7	TRBV11-2	.	.	CASSFSPGGHEQYF	TGTGCCAGCAGCTTCAGCCCGGGCGGCCACGAGCAGTACTTC
TRBJ1-1	TRBV19	.	medium-sized	CASSIAHEAFF	TGTGCCAGTAGTATTGCTCATGAAGCTTTCTTT
TRBJ2-5	TRBV19	.	.	CASSMAWGTRETQYF	TGTGCCAGTAGTATGGCTTGGGGAACGCGGGAGACCCAGTACTTC
TRBJ2-5	TRBV18	.	.	CASSPESGAPQYF	TGTGCCAGCTCACCCGAGAGTGGGGCTCCCCAGTACTTC
TRBJ1-1	TRBV28	TRBD1	.	CASSSGQGNTEAFF	TGTGCCAGCAGTTCGGGACAGGGGAACACTGAAGCTTTCTTT
TRBJ2-7	TRBV5-4	.	.	CASSAPRGSTYEQYF	TGTGCCAGCAGCGCCCCCAGAGGGTCTACCTACGAGCAGTACTTC
TRBJ1-4	TRBV11-2	TRBD1	.	CASSLVPGQGNEKLFF	TGTGCCAGCAGCTTAGTACCGGGACAGGGAAATGAAAAACTGTTTTTT
TRBJ2-2	TRBV29-1	TRBD2	.	CSGRGLANTGELFF	TGCAGCGGACGGGGACTAGCTAACACCGGGGAGCTGTTTTTT
TRBJ1-5	TRBV6-6	TRBD1	once	CASIEGQRNQPQHF	TGTGCCAGCATCGAGGGACAGCGCAATCAGCCCCAGCATTTT
TRBJ2-1	TRBV6-5	.	.	CASSTTHGGGLFF	TGTGCCAGCAGTACCACTCACGGGGGCGGCCTGTTCTTC
TRBJ1-3	TRBV5-4	.	.	CASSLGQFNSGNTIYF	TGTGCCAGCAGCTTGGGCCAGTTCAACTCTGGAAACACCATATATTTT
TRBJ2-5	TRBV30	TRBD2	.	CAWSVKAGAGETQYF	TGTGCCTGGAGTGTTAAGGCGGGAGCCGGAGAGACCCAGTACTTC
TRBJ2-1	TRBV30	.	.	CASTIGQIYNEQFF	TGTGCCTCTACCATCGGACAGATCTACAATGAGCAGTTCTTC
TRBJ2-7	TRBV10-3	.	.	CAISERALFLYF	TGTGCCATCAGTGAACGTGCACTCTTCTTGTACTTC
TRBJ2-1	TRBV5-4	.	once	CASSYIPGLKNNEQFF	TGTGCCAGCAGTTACATACCGGGCCTCAAAAACAATGAGCAGTTCTTC
TRBJ2-1	TRBV7-2	TRBD2	.	CASSQGLARYNEQFF	TGTGCCAGCAGCCAGGGACTAGCGAGATACAATGAGCAGTTCTTC
TRBJ2-1	TRBV13	TRBD1	.	CASSSRPGQVTFF	TGTGCCAGCAGCTCCCGCCCGGGACAGGTGACTTTCTTC
TRBJ2-7	TRBV4-1	.	.	CASSQEEGTLYEQYF	TGCGCCAGCAGCCAAGAGGAGGGGACTCTCTACGAGCAGTACTTC
TRBJ2-2	TRBV4-1	TRBD1	few	CASSDRGNTGELFF	TGCGCCAGCTCAGACAGGGGAAACACCGGGGAGCTGTTTTTT
TRBJ1-1	TRBV9	TRBD1	.	CASSTFGQGDTEAFF	TGTGCCAGCAGCACCTTTGGACAGGGAGACACTGAAGCTTTCTTT
TRBJ1-6	TRBV7-3	.	once	CASSLIREGNSPLHF	TGTGCCAGCAGCTTAATTCGGGAGGGGAATTCACCCCTCCACTTT
TRBJ1-1	TRBV7-9	.	.	CASSLWMNTEAFF	TGTGCCAGCAGCTTATGGATGAACACTGAAGCTTTCTTT
TRBJ2-7	TRBV15	TRBD2	.	CATSRETSGTYEQYF	TGTGCCACCAGCAGGGAGACTAGCGGGACCTACGAGCAGTACTTC
TRBJ2-5	TRBV5-1	.	.	CASSFSARETQYF	TGCGCCAGCAGCTTCTCGGCGAGAGAGACCCAGTACTTC
TRBJ2-7	TRBV9	.	.	CASSVATGKGEQYF	TGTGCCAGCAGCGTAGCTACAGGGAAGGGCGAGCAGTACTTC
TRBJ1-3	TRBV11-2	.	few	CASSPGPAEGDGNTIYF	TGTGCCAGCAGCCCGGGTCCGGCGGAGGGCGACGGAAACACCATATATTTT
TRBJ2-7	TRBV28	.	once	CASSFGVQYF	TGTGCCAGCAGCTTTGGGGTGCAGTACTTC
TRBJ2-7	TRBV5-7	TRBD1	.	CASIVRDRYYRRRYEQYF	TGTGCCAGCATAGTCCGGGACAGATATTATAGGCGGAGGTACGAGCAGTACTTC
TRBJ1-5	TRBV6-1	.	once	CASSRTFRETWHF	TGTGCCAGCAGTAGAACTTTTCGAGAGACGTGGCATTTT
TRBJ2-5	TRBV28	TRBD1	once	CASSSPGTAKETQYF	TGTGCCAGCAGCAGCCCCGGGACAGCGAAAGAGACCCAGTACTTC
TRBJ2-7	TRBV5-4	.	.	CASSWDGGSYEQYF	TGTGCCAGCAGCTGGGACGGAGGATCCTACGAGCAGTACTTC
TRBJ2-1	TRBV28	TRBD2	.	CASSLVGTSFNNEQFF	TGTGCCAGCAGTTTGGTAGGGACTAGTTTCAACAATGAGCAGTTCTTC
TRBJ2-2	TRBV9	.	.	CASSVVVGNGELFF	TGTGCCAGCAGCGTAGTGGTCGGGAACGGGGAGCTGTTTTTT
TRBJ2-7	TRBV7-9	TRBD2	.	CASSWTSVAYEQYF	TGTGCCAGCAGCTGGACTAGCGTGGCCTACGAGCAGTACTTC
TRBJ2-1	TRBV11-2	.	.	CASSLVVGLGAFF	.
TRBJ2-7	TRBV7-2	TRBD2	.	CASSLSSGSEQYF	TGTGCCAGCAGCTTGAGTAGCGGGAGCGAGCAGTACTTC
TRBJ2-7	TRBV5-1	.	.	CASSNRAYEQYF	TGCGCCAGCAGCAACCGGGCCTACGAGCAGTACTTC
TRBJ2-7	TRBV7-6	TRBD2	.	CASTSGTSYEQYF	TGTGCCAGTACTAGCGGGACGTCCTACGAGCAGTACTTC
TRBJ2-3	TRBV2	.	.	CASSRTDTQYF	TGTGCCAGCAGTCGGACAGATACGCAGTATTTT
TRBJ1-1	TRBV27	TRBD1	.	CASSFIGQALTEAFF	TGTGCCAGCAGTTTCATTGGACAGGCCCTCACTGAAGCTTTCTTT
TRBJ1-1	TRBV6-6	TRBD1	.	CASSYSVTGDTEAFF	TGTGCCAGCAGTTATAGTGTGACAGGGGACACTGAAGCTTTCTTT
TRBJ2-1	TRBV7-2	TRBD2	.	CASSLASPGLAGGSYNEQFF	TGTGCCAGCAGCTTAGCCTCCCCGGGACTAGCGGGAGGCTCCTACAATGAGCAGTTCTTC
TRBJ2-1	TRBV21-1	.	.	CASYHGTASYNEQFF	TGTGCCAGCTATCATGGGACAGCCTCCTACAATGAGCAGTTCTTC
TRBJ1-3	TRBV19	.	.	CASSRRGERNTIYF	TGTGCCAGTAGCCGTCGGGGGGAGCGGAACACCATATATTTT
TRBJ2-1	TRBV5-4	.	.	CASSLDRARAYSEQFF	TGTGCCAGCAGCTTGGATAGGGCCAGGGCATACAGTGAGCAGTTCTTC
TRBJ2-6	TRBV6-1	.	.	CASKEGTGANVLTF	TGTGCCAGCAAAGAGGGAACAGGGGCCAACGTCCTGACTTTC
TRBJ2-7	TRBV5-1	.	.	CASSLSDEYEQYF	TGCGCCAGCAGCTTGTCGGACGAATACGAGCAGTACTTC
TRBJ2-7	TRBV2	.	.	CASLTGSVRSYEQYF	TGTGCCAGTCTTACGGGGAGCGTACGCTCCTACGAGCAGTACTTC
TRBJ2-7	TRBV14	TRBD2	.	CASSQGRTSGSVSDEQYF	TGTGCCAGCAGCCAAGGCCGGACTAGCGGGAGCGTTTCGGACGAGCAGTACTTC
TRBJ2-5	TRBV6-5	.	.	CASSSPGVGETQYF	TGTGCCAGCAGTTCACCAGGGGTTGGTGAGACCCAGTACTTC
TRBJ1-1	TRBV6-1	.	.	CASSSRENTEAFF	TGTGCCAGCAGTTCTAGAGAGAACACTGAAGCTTTCTTT
TRBJ1-5	TRBV29-1	.	.	CSPEGEGYIQPQHF	TGCAGCCCCGAGGGCGAGGGTTACATTCAGCCCCAGCATTTT
TRBJ2-3	TRBV5-4	TRBD1	.	CASSSTGFTDTQYF	TGTGCCAGCAGCTCGACAGGGTTCACAGATACGCAGTATTTT
TRBJ2-7	TRBV11-1	TRBD2	once	CASSFSRTSGYEQYF	TGTGCCAGCAGCTTTTCTCGGACTAGCGGCTACGAGCAGTACTTC